This paragraph covers one T cell receptor beta chain sequence. Germline loops: CDR1 GTSNPN, CDR2 SVGIG (reference sequence). This CDR3 has 13 residues. V trimming: 2 bases; J trimming: 7 bases; junction bases outside the gene matches: 5. Sequenced by immunoSEQ multiplex PCR; TCRdb stores in-frame clones only, minus some. The data contain roughly 100,000 clones, around 89% of them singletons. The sample comes from a study of blood T cell repertoires in COVID-19. This chain joins TRBV30 and TRBJ1-1; 9 nucleotides align to TRBD1. The sequenced sample consisted of peripheral blood. The sequence was collected from a woman aged 60 to 75 with acute or convalescent COVID-19. CDR3 in DNA: TGTGCCTGGAGTTCGGGACAGGGAGGTGAAGCTTTCTTT. This translates into CAWSSGQGGEAFF.